This T cell receptor beta chain was profiled in a study of T cells after yellow fever vaccination. Whole-study results and caveats: Only a minor proportion of clonotypes was detected across both CD4 and CD8 compartments. Peaking faster, on day 5 versus 15, the secondary response was nonetheless weaker. Post-booster samples contained most primary-vaccination clones (just under 98% CD4, about 90% CD8).

A word on this clonotype: Antigen: not known.

As TCR cDNA was made by 5'RACE template switching, a universal primer site and UMIs were added. TCRdb reprocessed the 5' RACE reads via MiXCR and lists one record per CDR3 protein. The table lists roughly 170,000 distinct CDR3 sequences, 7% to 10% of them singletons. V was pared by 8 bases and J by 5 bases, with 15 bases between. The CDR3 is 13 residues long. Germline lookup yields CDR1 MNHEY and CDR2 SMNVEV (reference sequence). This TCR derives from a man between 18 and 35 years old who received the YFV17D yellow fever vaccine. The chain carries TRBV27 and TRBJ1-2; D may be TRBD1 (5 bases). The specimen comprised CD8+ T cells sorted from PBMCs, sampled 45 days after the yellow fever booster vaccination. Here the CDR3 DNA reads TGTGCCAGCGCCTCCCGGGGGGTGTATGGCTACACCTTC. Translated: CASASRGVYGYTF.